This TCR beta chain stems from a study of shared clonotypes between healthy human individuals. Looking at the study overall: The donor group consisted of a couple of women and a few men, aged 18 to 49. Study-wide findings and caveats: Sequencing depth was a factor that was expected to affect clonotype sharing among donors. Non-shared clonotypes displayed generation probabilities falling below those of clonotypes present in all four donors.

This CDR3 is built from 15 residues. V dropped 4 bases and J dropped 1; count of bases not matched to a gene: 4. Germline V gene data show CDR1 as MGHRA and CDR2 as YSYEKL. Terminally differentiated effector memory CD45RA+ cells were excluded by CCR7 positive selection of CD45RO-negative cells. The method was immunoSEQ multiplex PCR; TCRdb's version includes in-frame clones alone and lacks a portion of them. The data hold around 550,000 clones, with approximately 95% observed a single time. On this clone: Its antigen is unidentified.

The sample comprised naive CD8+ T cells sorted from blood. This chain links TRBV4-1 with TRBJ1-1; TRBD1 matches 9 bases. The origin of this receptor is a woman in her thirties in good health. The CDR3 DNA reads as TGCGCCAGCAGCCTTCGGACAGGGGAGAACACTGAAGCTTTCTTT. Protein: CASSLRTGENTEAFF.